The 15 T cell receptor beta chains reported below all come from one sample, sequenced in a study of blood T cell repertoires in COVID-19. Assay: immunoSEQ multiplex PCR; the TCRdb copy retains only in-frame clones and omits some. Among approximately 500,000 clones listed, roughly 87% were seen once. The sample comprised peripheral blood. The receptors shown here come from a man aged 18 to 35 with COVID-19, enrolled during active disease.

The gene calls are TRBV7-2 and TRBJ2-3; 10 bases line up with TRBD1. CDR1 is SGHTA and CDR2 is FQGNSA in the germline V gene. J lost 3 bases, V lost 5 bases, and 8 bases had no gene match. CDR3 size: 16 residues. CDR3 sequence: CASSPGTGVSTDTQYF. The CDR3 coding sequence is TGTGCCAGCAGCCCGGGGACAGGGGTTTCGACAGATACGCAGTATTTT.

This chain joins TRBV7-9 and TRBJ2-6, with 11 bases identical to TRBD2. The V segment lost 8 bases and the J segment 4 bases; nucleotides outside the gene matches: 10. Germline V gene sequence: CDR1 SEHNR, CDR2 FQNEAQ (reference sequence). The CDR3 consists of 17 residues. The CDR3 here is CASPTSGSVSGANVLTF. DNA of the CDR3: TGTGCCAGCCCTACTAGCGGGAGCGTCTCCGGGGCCAACGTCCTGACTTTC. Using reference TRBV7-9 and TRBJ2-6 for the parts outside the CDR3, the full variable domain is DTGVSQNPRHKITKRGQNVTFRCDPISEHNRLYWYRQTLGQGPEFLTYFQNEAQLEKSRLLSDRFSAERPKGSFSTLEIQRTEQGDSAMYLCASPTSGSVSGANVLTFGAGSRLTVL.

The rearrangement joins TRBV24-1 to TRBJ2-2; a possible D gene is TRBD2 (5 bases). The V gene's germline CDR1 is KGHDR and CDR2 SFDVKD. This CDR3 region has 13 residues. Trimming pared 2 bases from V and 8 bases from J, leaving 8 bases between. The CDR3 here is CATSDSDLGELFF. Written as DNA, the CDR3 is TGTGCCACCAGTGATTCGGACTTGGGGGAGCTGTTTTTT.

The V and J genes are TRBV12-5 and TRBJ1-2, with D possibly being TRBD1 (5 bases). In germline, CDR1 is LGHNT, CDR2 FRNRAP. The CDR3 extends over 13 amino acids. Between the trimmed V and J ends, which lost 0 bases and 7 bases, there was a span of 9 bases. In DNA, the CDR3 is TGTGCTAGTGGTTTGGTACCCGGGGGTGGCTACACCTTC. Translated: CASGLVPGGGYTF.

The chain is built from TRBV7-2 and TRBJ1-1, with unresolved D. The germline V and J ends were trimmed by 2 bases and 0 bases, with 16 bases remaining between them. This CDR3 contains 17 residues. Per germline, CDR1 SGHTA and CDR2 FQGNSA. The CDR3 region is CASSLLSVSAMNTEAFF. CDR3 DNA: TGTGCCAGCAGCTTACTGTCGGTCAGCGCCATGAACACTGAAGCTTTCTTT.

This CDR3 is CSVARDSITEAFF. Written as DNA, the CDR3 is TGCAGCGTTGCCCGGGATTCGATCACTGAAGCTTTCTTT. V gene TRBV29-1 combines with J gene TRBJ1-1; unclear D gene. Germline V gene data show CDR1 as SQVTM and CDR2 as ANQGSEA. V shed 4 bases and J shed 4 bases, with 13 bases lying between them. The CDR3 totals 13 residues.

This rearrangement joins TRBV27 to TRBJ2-7; D unclear. Germline V gives CDR1 MNHEY, CDR2 SMNVEV (reference sequence). The CDR3 covers 12 residues. Trimming stripped 5 bases from V and 3 bases from J, with 8 bases between. CDR3 nucleotide sequence: TGTGCCAGCAGTCACAACAGCTACGAGCAGTACTTC. It translates to CASSHNSYEQYF.

This clone appeared a few times. V gene TRBV6-5 combines with J gene TRBJ2-2, with 9 bases matching TRBD1. CDR3 size: 15 residues. Trimming cost V 10 bases and J 6 bases; bases outside gene matches: 12. Germline CDR1 MNHEY, CDR2 SVGAGI. As DNA, the CDR3 is TGTGCCAACTCCAGATGGGACAGGGTAGCCGGGGAGCTGTTTTTT. It translates to CANSRWDRVAGELFF.

This chain links TRBV20-1 with TRBJ1-1, with 7 bases aligning to TRBD1. V gave up 3 bases and J gave up 0 bases; unmatched junction bases: 4. This CDR3 is built from 14 residues. Germline CDR1 is DFQATT and CDR2 is SNEGSKA (reference sequence). Written as DNA, the CDR3 is TGCAGTGCTAGTCGGGGACAGATGAACACTGAAGCTTTCTTT. It encodes CSASRGQMNTEAFF.

The chain recombines TRBV2 with TRBJ1-2, with D maybe TRBD1 (5 bases). CDR1 is SNHLY, CDR2 FYNNEI, per germline. The CDR3 has 14 residues. Trimming pared 4 bases from V and 3 bases from J, leaving 12 bases between. The CDR3 loop is CASSVDGTDYGYTF. For the CDR3, the DNA is TGTGCCAGCAGTGTGGACGGGACTGACTATGGCTACACCTTC.

This sequence joins TRBV9 and TRBJ1-6; 8 nucleotides line up with TRBD1. Germline trimming cut 5 bases from V and 8 bases from J; bases unmatched to any gene: 9. Germline-derived CDR1 and CDR2 are SGDLS and YYNGEE. This CDR3 spans 15 amino acids. CDR3 sequence: CASRTSDRGYSPLHF. As DNA, the CDR3 is TGTGCCAGCAGGACCTCAGACAGGGGCTATTCACCCCTCCACTTT.

CDR3 nucleotides: TGTGCCAGCAGCTCCCTAAACAATGAGCAGTTCTTC. This encodes CASSSLNNEQFF. The chain joins TRBV7-6 to TRBJ2-1, with unresolved D. Germline CDR1 and CDR2: SGHVS and FNYEAQ. Trimming removed 4 bases at V and 5 bases at J, with 6 bases between. The CDR3 has 12 amino acids. Using reference TRBV7-6 and TRBJ2-1 for the parts outside the CDR3, the full variable domain is GAGVSQSPRYKVTKRGQDVALRCDPISGHVSLYWYRQALGQGPEFLTYFNYEAQQDKSGLPNDRFSAERPEGSISTLTIQRTEQRDSAMYRCASSSLNNEQFFGPGTRLTVL.

This chain joins TRBV7-3 and TRBJ2-1, with 10 bases fitting TRBD2. The germline gives CDR1 SGHTA, CDR2 FQGTGA. Losses at the gene ends were 5 bases for V and 5 bases for J; bases not matched to a gene: 6. This CDR3 is built from 15 residues. The DNA for the CDR3 is TGTGCCAGCAGCCCTTCTAGCGGGAGCCACAATGAGCAGTTCTTC. Translated, it gives CASSPSSGSHNEQFF.

The chain employs TRBV7-8 and TRBJ1-1; 10 nucleotides match TRBD1. Germline loops: CDR1 SGHVS, CDR2 FQNEAQ. This CDR3 is built from 17 residues. The V and J ends lost 1 base and 0 bases, in that order; junction bases with no gene match: 5. The CDR3 coding sequence is TGTGCCAGCAGCTTAGGGGGGACAGGGGCTATGAACACTGAAGCTTTCTTT. Translating it yields CASSLGGTGAMNTEAFF.

The chain combines TRBV3-1 (or the pseudogene TRBV3-2) with TRBJ2-5; TRBD1 agrees at 7 bases. CDR1 is LGHDT, CDR2 YNNKEL, per germline (reference sequence). J lost 2 bases, V lost 7 bases, and 4 bases had no gene match. This CDR3 comprises 13 residues. The CDR3 sequence is CASTRDSQETQYF. DNA for the CDR3: TGTGCCAGCACCCGGGACAGTCAAGAGACCCAGTACTTC.